These T cell receptor beta chains were read from a single sample in a study of CD8 T cells in Susac syndrome. TCRdb passed the immunoSEQ multiplex PCR reads through MiXCR, listing each CDR3 protein once. Of around 190,000 distinct CDR3 sequences in the sample, approximately 95% were seen once. The specimen was CD4+ T cells from PBMCs. These receptors were collected from a human donor in good health. Both conserved end residues are part of each CDR3. The order of the fields is J gene, D gene, clone size, V gene, CDR3 protein, CDR3 DNA. A D gene is named only where the DNA matches it firmly. A clone size is listed for some rows: how often the clone was seen (once, few, many), or a class if it is expanded.

>TRBJ2-1|TRBD2|.|TRBV5-1
CASSLSRRGINEQFF
TGCGCCAGCAGCTTGAGTCGGCGGGGGATTAATGAGCAGTTCTTC
>TRBJ2-5|.|.|TRBV5-6
CASSPDIKETQYF
TGTGCCAGCAGCCCTGACATAAAAGAGACCCAGTACTTC
>TRBJ2-3|TRBD2|.|TRBV7-2
CASSPSGGAPYF
TGTGCCAGCAGCCCTAGCGGGGGGGCCCCGTATTTT
>TRBJ1-5|TRBD1|.|TRBV28
CASMTGGTQPQHF
TGTGCCAGCATGACAGGGGGCACTCAGCCCCAGCATTTT
>TRBJ1-3|TRBD1|.|TRBV5-1
CASSLEGQGLNSGNTIYF
TGCGCCAGCAGCTTGGAAGGACAGGGGCTCAACTCTGGAAACACCATATATTTT
>TRBJ1-2|.|.|TRBV13
CASGLQGPYGYTF
TGTGCCAGCGGATTACAGGGCCCTTATGGCTACACCTTC
>TRBJ2-3|.|.|TRBV20-1
CSAGAGGPTDTQYF
TGCAGTGCCGGAGCCGGGGGGCCCACAGATACGCAGTATTTT
>TRBJ1-3|.|.|TRBV29-1
CSVDTGAVLGNTIYF
TGCAGCGTTGATACGGGGGCCGTTCTCGGAAACACCATATATTTT
>TRBJ1-2|.|.|TRBV5-1
CASSLASGKDGYTF
TGCGCCAGCAGCTTGGCCTCAGGGAAGGATGGCTACACCTTC
>TRBJ2-1|.|few|TRBV7-3
CASSLTGEREQFF
TGTGCCAGCAGCTTAACAGGGGAGAGGGAGCAGTTCTTC
>TRBJ1-2|.|.|TRBV5-6
CASSLRGYGYTF
TGTGCCAGCAGCTTGCGGGGGTATGGCTACACCTTC
>TRBJ1-1|TRBD1|.|TRBV18
CASSPRQGARNTEAFF
TGTGCCAGCTCACCGCGGCAGGGGGCTCGGAACACTGAAGCTTTCTTT
>TRBJ2-1|.|.|TRBV3-1
CASSRVVGTVYNEQFF
TGTGCCAGCAGCCGAGTAGTGGGGACGGTATACAATGAGCAGTTCTTC
>TRBJ2-1|.|.|TRBV5-1
CASSFDRNNEQFF
TGCGCCAGCAGCTTCGATCGGAACAATGAGCAGTTCTTC
>TRBJ2-7|.|.|TRBV9
CASSEGLQAYEQYF
TGTGCCAGCAGCGAGGGGCTACAGGCCTACGAGCAGTACTTC
>TRBJ2-5|.|.|TRBV6-2/TRBV6-3
CASGFNFEYF
TGTGCCAGCGGCTTCAATTTCGAGTACTTC
>TRBJ1-2|TRBD1|.|TRBV27
CASSSSDRGPGGYTF
TGTGCCAGCAGTAGTTCTGACAGGGGGCCGGGAGGCTACACCTTC
>TRBJ1-1|.|.|TRBV28
CASTTNTEAFF
TGTGCCAGCACAACCAACACTGAAGCTTTCTTT
>TRBJ1-2|TRBD1|.|TRBV5-1
CASSDGQASTFNYGYTF
TGCGCCAGCAGCGACGGACAGGCCTCCACCTTTAACTATGGCTACACCTTC
>TRBJ2-3|.|.|TRBV7-2
CASTERGAPTDTQYF
TGTGCCAGCACCGAACGGGGTGCGCCGACAGATACGCAGTATTTT
>TRBJ2-1|.|few|TRBV5-4
CASRTDNEQFF
TGTGCCAGCAGGACGGACAATGAGCAGTTCTTC
>TRBJ2-7|.|.|TRBV15
CATSRDLEVYEQYF
TGTGCCACCAGCAGAGATCTAGAAGTCTACGAGCAGTACTTC
>TRBJ2-2|.|few|TRBV19
CASSGANTGELFF
TGTGCCAGTAGTGGAGCCAACACCGGGGAGCTGTTTTTT
>TRBJ1-2|.|.|TRBV1
CTSSSGPGRPYGYTF
TGCACCAGCAGCTCGGGACCCGGAAGACCATATGGCTACACCTTC
>TRBJ1-2|.|.|TRBV28
CASREVSNYGYTF
TGTGCCAGCAGGGAGGTGTCTAACTATGGCTACACCTTC
>TRBJ2-5|.|.|TRBV7-2
CASSLRGGVKETQYF
TGTGCCAGCAGCTTAAGGGGCGGGGTGAAAGAGACCCAGTACTTC
>TRBJ2-1|.|.|TRBV28
CASSPPLGQIYNEQFF
TGTGCCAGCAGTCCTCCACTAGGACAGATTTACAATGAGCAGTTCTTC
>TRBJ2-7|TRBD2|.|TRBV3-1
CASSQGAGEYEQYF
TGTGCCAGCAGCCAAGGGGCGGGGGAATACGAGCAGTACTTC
>TRBJ1-1|.|.|TRBV6-6
CASSYPMNTEAFF
TGTGCCAGCAGTTACCCCATGAACACTGAAGCTTTCTTT
>TRBJ1-2|TRBD1|.|TRBV19
CASRPTGGLSGYTF
TGTGCCAGTCGCCCGACAGGGGGCCTGAGCGGCTACACCTTC
>TRBJ2-1|.|.|TRBV7-3
CASSDGQTYNEQFF
TGTGCCAGCAGCGACGGACAGACATACAATGAGCAGTTCTTC
>TRBJ2-1|TRBD2|once|TRBV11-2
CASSLDLAGAHEQFF
TGTGCCAGCAGCCTCGATCTAGCGGGGGCACATGAGCAGTTCTTC
>TRBJ1-2|.|.|TRBV5-4
CASSLGTLTNYGYTF
TGTGCCAGCAGCTTGGGGACACTCACTAACTATGGCTACACCTTC
>TRBJ2-1|.|.|TRBV9
CASSPQTRNNEQFF
TGTGCCAGCAGCCCGCAGACACGAAACAATGAGCAGTTCTTC
>TRBJ2-5|TRBD2|.|TRBV20-1
CSARVGGGRETQYF
TGCAGTGCTAGGGTTGGCGGGGGGAGGGAGACCCAGTACTTC
>TRBJ2-5|.|once|TRBV2
CASSEIRYQETQYF
TGTGCCAGCAGTGAGATCAGATACCAAGAGACCCAGTACTTC
>TRBJ2-2|.|.|TRBV3-1
CASSQGGGAGELFF
TGTGCCAGCAGCCAAGGAGGAGGGGCCGGGGAGCTGTTTTTT
>TRBJ2-3|TRBD2|.|TRBV7-3
CASSRAGASTDTQYF
TGTGCCAGCAGCCGAGCGGGGGCTAGCACAGATACGCAGTATTTT
>TRBJ1-2|TRBD1|.|TRBV5-1
CASSLGQGNYDYTF
TGCGCCAGCAGCTTGGGACAGGGGAACTATGACTACACCTTC
>TRBJ2-7|.|.|TRBV9
CASGVGAQAEQYF
TGTGCCAGCGGCGTAGGGGCCCAAGCCGAGCAGTACTTC
>TRBJ1-5|TRBD1|.|TRBV19
CASRPGTALNQPQHF
TGTGCCAGTAGGCCCGGGACAGCTTTAAATCAGCCCCAGCATTTT
>TRBJ1-1|.|few|TRBV11-3
CASSPGGYTEAFF
TGTGCCAGCAGCCCCGGAGGGTACACTGAAGCTTTCTTT
>TRBJ1-1|.|.|TRBV20-1
CSAGWVNTEAFF
TGCAGTGCCGGCTGGGTTAACACTGAAGCTTTCTTT
>TRBJ2-7|.|.|TRBV20-1
CSAPDLYEQYF
TGCAGTGCTCCGGACTTATACGAGCAGTACTTC
>TRBJ2-1|TRBD1|.|TRBV19
CASSPGQGNRQFF
TGTGCCAGTAGTCCGGGACAGGGAAATCGGCAGTTCTTC
>TRBJ2-3|.|.|TRBV7-2
CASSLKGGQGTQYF
TGTGCCAGCAGCTTAAAGGGGGGCCAAGGTACGCAGTATTTT
>TRBJ1-2|.|.|TRBV6-5
CASSYSGDTGIKYGYTF
TGTGCCAGCAGTTACTCGGGGGACACCGGGATTAAATATGGCTACACCTTC
>TRBJ1-2|.|.|TRBV7-3
CASSLKAGPNYGYTF
TGTGCCAGCAGCTTAAAAGCGGGACCAAACTATGGCTACACCTTC
>TRBJ1-6|.|.|TRBV12-3/TRBV12-4
CASRDGGSYNSPLHF
TGTGCCAGCAGGGATGGGGGCTCCTATAATTCACCCCTCCACTTT